Below, 13 T cell receptor beta chains from the same sample are listed, as sequenced in a study of blood T cell repertoires in COVID-19. Repertoires were generated with immunoSEQ multiplex PCR, while TCRdb's copy carries only in-frame clones and drops some. The profile shows 140,000 to 150,000 clones, roughly 80% of them singletons. Sequenced input: PBMCs or T cells enriched from blood (not recorded which). These receptors all come from a woman aged 50 to 60 who had recovered from COVID-19.

V usage is TRBV7-9 and J usage is TRBJ1-3; 7 positions match TRBD1. Germline assignment: CDR1 SEHNR and CDR2 FQNEAQ (reference sequence). Unmatched junction bases numbered 3, after V lost 4 bases and J lost 3 bases. The CDR3 totals 14 residues. The DNA for the CDR3 is TGTGCCAGCAGCTCCGACAGGGATGGAAACACCATATATTTT. This translates into CASSSDRDGNTIYF.

This clone showed up many times. The J gene is TRBJ2-7, the V gene TRBV6-1; D uncertain. The germline gives CDR1 MNHNS, CDR2 SASEGT. Trimming pared 1 base from V and 8 bases from J, leaving 12 bases between. This CDR3 has 13 residues. The CDR3 DNA reads TGTGCCAGCAGTGAAGAGCCCCATTCTCAGCAGTACGTC. Translating it yields CASSEEPHSQQYV.

J is TRBJ2-2 and V is TRBV10-2; 13 positions match TRBD2. Per germline, CDR1 WSHSY and CDR2 SAAADI. V lost 6 bases, J lost 0 bases, and 1 base stayed unmatched. CDR3 length: 16 amino acids. CDR3 residues: CASRTSGGPNTGELFF. In nucleotides, the CDR3 is TGCGCCAGCAGGACTAGCGGGGGGCCGAACACCGGGGAGCTGTTTTTT.

The genes are TRBV28 and TRBJ2-7, with D tentatively TRBD2 (7 bases). The V gene lost 4 bases and the J gene lost 1 base, with 11 bases spanning the gap. Germline-derived CDR1 and CDR2 are MDHEN and SYDVKM. The CDR3 is 14 residues long. The CDR3 spells CASSSGGASYEQYV. CDR3 sequence (DNA): TGTGCCAGCAGTTCTGGGGGGGCTTCCTACGAGCAGTACGTC.

The CDR3 region is CASSSQGAIDTQYF. CDR3 bases: TGCGCCAGCAGCTCGCAGGGGGCAATTGATACGCAGTATTTT. This chain uses TRBV5-1 with TRBJ2-3, with 8 bases fitting TRBD1. CDR1 and CDR2 from the germline V gene are SGHRS and YFSETQ. This CDR3 is 14 amino acids long. Trimming at V came to 3 bases and at J to 6 bases, leaving 6 bases not matched to a gene.

The V gene is TRBV27, the J gene TRBJ2-3, with D uncertain. CDR3 length: 14 amino acids. The V end lost 3 bases, the J end lost 3 bases, and 10 bases lay between the germline ends. CDR1 and CDR2 (germline): MNHEY, SMNVEV (reference sequence). This CDR3 reads CASSLGSWTDTQYF. CDR3 nucleotides: TGTGCCAGCAGTTTGGGCAGTTGGACAGATACGCAGTATTTT.

This chain joins TRBV18 and TRBJ1-2; TRBD1 might be the D (5 bases). CDR1 KGHSH and CDR2 LQKENI come from the germline V gene. Trimming pared 3 bases from V and 4 bases from J, leaving 12 bases between. The CDR3 contains 14 residues. This CDR3 is CASSPAGNFYGYTF. CDR3 nucleotide sequence: TGTGCCAGCTCACCGGCAGGGAATTTCTATGGCTACACCTTC. Full variable domain (rest looked up from reference TRBV18 and TRBJ1-2): NAGVMQNPRHLVRRRGQEARLRCSPMKGHSHVYWYRQLPEEGLKFMVYLQKENIIDESGMPKERFSAEFPKEGPSILRIQQVVRGDSAAYFCASSPAGNFYGYTFGSGTRLTVV.

The chain couples TRBV11-3 to TRBJ2-7, with a weak D call TRBD1 (5 bases). The length of the CDR3 is 13 residues. Germline-derived CDR1 and CDR2 are SGHNT and YENEEA. The V and J ends lost 1 base and 5 bases respectively, with 9 bases between them. This chain's CDR3 is CASSLGQGDEQYF. DNA for the CDR3: TGTGCCAGCAGCTTAGGCCAGGGTGACGAGCAGTACTTC.

CDR3 region: CASSQGYGGSSNQPQHF. The CDR3 coding sequence is TGCGCCAGCAGCCAAGGCTATGGCGGGTCTAGCAATCAGCCCCAGCATTTT. J is TRBJ1-5 and V is TRBV4-1; D is unresolved. The CDR3 is 17 amino acids. Germline values: CDR1 MGHRA, CDR2 YSYEKL. Trimming took off 1 base at V and 0 bases at J, with 13 bases between the two ends.

The J gene is TRBJ2-7, the V gene TRBV6-1, with D perhaps matching TRBD1 (6 bases). Looked up from germline, CDR1 is MNHNS and CDR2 is SASEGT. V lost 2 bases to trimming and J lost 3 bases, with 8 bases between them. The CDR3 covers 13 residues. The chain's CDR3 is CASSERDIYEQYV. The CDR3 DNA reads TGTGCCAGCAGTGAAAGGGACATCTACGAGCAGTACGTC.

This clone was seen a single time. The chain joins TRBV2 to TRBJ1-1, with a possible D match to TRBD1 (5 bases). The germline V gene has CDR1 SNHLY and CDR2 FYNNEI. Trimming took 7 bases from V and 1 from J, leaving 13 bases between them. The length of the CDR3 is 14 residues. As DNA, the CDR3 is TGTGCCAGCACCCAAGGGAGGGGGAACACTGAAGCTTTCTTT. Translation: CASTQGRGNTEAFF.

The rearrangement uses TRBV14 and TRBJ2-6; 8 nucleotides line up with TRBD1. Losses at the gene ends were 5 bases for V and 1 base for J; bases not matched to a gene: 4. The length of the CDR3 is 16 residues. Germline V lookup: CDR1 SGHDN, CDR2 FVKESK. CDR3 protein: CASSAYRGSGANVLTF. CDR3 sequence (DNA): TGTGCCAGCAGCGCATACAGGGGGTCTGGGGCCAACGTCCTGACTTTC.

V gene TRBV6-1 combines with J gene TRBJ2-3, with TRBD2 matching over 9 bases. Trimming took 2 bases from V and 4 from J; bases not matched to a gene: 1. The germline V gene has CDR1 MNHNS and CDR2 SASEGT. The CDR3 contains 14 residues. This chain's CDR3 is CASSELAGADTQYF. Here the CDR3 DNA reads TGTGCCAGCAGTGAATTAGCGGGAGCAGATACGCAGTATTTT.